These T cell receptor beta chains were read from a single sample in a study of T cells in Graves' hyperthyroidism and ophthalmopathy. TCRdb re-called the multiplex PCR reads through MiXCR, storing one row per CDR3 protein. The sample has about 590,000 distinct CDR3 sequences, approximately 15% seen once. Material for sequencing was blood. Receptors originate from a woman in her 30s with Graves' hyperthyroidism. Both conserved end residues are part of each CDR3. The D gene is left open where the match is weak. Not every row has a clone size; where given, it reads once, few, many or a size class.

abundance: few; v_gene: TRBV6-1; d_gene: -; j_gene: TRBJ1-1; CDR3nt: TGTGCCAGCAGTCCCTCAGCGTTGTGGCAAGAAGCTTTCTTT; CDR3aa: CASSPSALWQEAFF
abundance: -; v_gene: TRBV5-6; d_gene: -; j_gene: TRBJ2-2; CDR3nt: TGTGCCAGCAGTAGACGCGACGGGTTCACCGGGGAGCTGTTTTTT; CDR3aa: CASSRRDGFTGELFF
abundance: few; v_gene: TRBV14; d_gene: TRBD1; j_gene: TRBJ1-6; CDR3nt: TGTGCCAGCAGCCAATACGCCGGACAGGGGGTCTCACCCCCCCACTTT; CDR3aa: CASSQYAGQGVSPPHF
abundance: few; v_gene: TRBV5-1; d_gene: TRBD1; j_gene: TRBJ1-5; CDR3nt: TGCGCCAGCAGCGGCGGGACAGGGGGACCAAATCAGCCCCAGCATTTT; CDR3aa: CASSGGTGGPNQPQHF
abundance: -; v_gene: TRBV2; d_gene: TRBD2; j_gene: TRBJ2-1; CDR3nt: TGTGCCAGCAGTGATTTAGCGGGAGGGCTCAATGAGCAGTTCTTC; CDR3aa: CASSDLAGGLNEQFF
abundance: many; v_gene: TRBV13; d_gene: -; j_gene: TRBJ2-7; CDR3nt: TGTGCCAGCAGCTCGACCAGGGGTTCCTACGAGCAGTACTTC; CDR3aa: CASSSTRGSYEQYF
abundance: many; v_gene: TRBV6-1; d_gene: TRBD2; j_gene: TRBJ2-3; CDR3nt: TGTGCCAGCAGGTACTATAGCGGGAGGGCCGAAGATACGCAGTATTTT; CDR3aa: CASRYYSGRAEDTQYF
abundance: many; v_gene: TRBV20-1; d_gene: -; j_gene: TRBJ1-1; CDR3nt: TGCAGTGCTAGGTTCGGGGGACTGAACACTGAAGCTTTCTTT; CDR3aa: CSARFGGLNTEAFF
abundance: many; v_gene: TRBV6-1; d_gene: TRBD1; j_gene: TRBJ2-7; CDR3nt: TGTGCCAGCAGTGATAGACAGGGACGATCCTACGAGCAGTACTTC; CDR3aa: CASSDRQGRSYEQYF
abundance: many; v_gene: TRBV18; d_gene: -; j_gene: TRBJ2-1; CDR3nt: TGTGCCAGCTCACCAGGGAATGAGCAGTTCTTC; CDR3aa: CASSPGNEQFF
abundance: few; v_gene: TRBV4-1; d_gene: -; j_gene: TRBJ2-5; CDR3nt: TGCGCCAGCAGCCTATACGATACAGATTCCCAAGAGACCCAGTACTTC; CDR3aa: CASSLYDTDSQETQYF
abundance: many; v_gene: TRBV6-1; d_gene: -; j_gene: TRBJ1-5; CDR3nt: TGTGCCAGCAGACTCCCTGACAGTTTCAATCAGCCCCAGCATTTT; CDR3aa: CASRLPDSFNQPQHF
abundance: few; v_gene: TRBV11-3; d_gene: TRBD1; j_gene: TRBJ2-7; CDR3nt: TGTGCCAGCCATGAGACCGGGACAGGGGACCACGAGCAGTACTTC; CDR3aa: CASHETGTGDHEQYF
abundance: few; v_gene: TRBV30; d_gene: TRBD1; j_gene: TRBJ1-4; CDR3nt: TGTGCCTGGACAAAAGGGACAGGGGGCGAAGGTGAAAAACTGTTTTTT; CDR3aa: CAWTKGTGGEGEKLFF
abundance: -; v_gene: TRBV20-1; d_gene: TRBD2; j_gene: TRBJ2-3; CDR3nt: TGCAGTGCAAGTAGGGGACTACGGTCCCAGCGGGATACGCAGTATTTT; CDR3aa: CSASRGLRSQRDTQYF
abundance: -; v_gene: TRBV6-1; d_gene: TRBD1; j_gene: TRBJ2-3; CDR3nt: TGTGCCAGCATTCCGACAGGGCGTAGCACAGATACGCAGTATTTT; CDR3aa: CASIPTGRSTDTQYF
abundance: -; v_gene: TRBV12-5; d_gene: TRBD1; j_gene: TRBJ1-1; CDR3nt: TGTGCTAGTGCCGCGGACAGGCAAAACACTGAAGCTTTCTTT; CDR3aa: CASAADRQNTEAFF
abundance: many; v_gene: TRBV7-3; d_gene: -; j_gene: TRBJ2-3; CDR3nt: TGTGCCAGCAGCTTATCGGCTAGCACAGATACGCAGTATTTT; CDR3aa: CASSLSASTDTQYF
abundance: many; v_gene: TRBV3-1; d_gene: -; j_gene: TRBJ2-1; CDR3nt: TGTGCCAGCAGCCAAGGACCCAATAATGAGCAGTTCTTC; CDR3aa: CASSQGPNNEQFF
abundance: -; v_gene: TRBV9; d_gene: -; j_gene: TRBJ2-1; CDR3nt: TGTGCCAGCAGCGTAGTAGGGACCAATGAGCAGTTCTTC; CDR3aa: CASSVVGTNEQFF
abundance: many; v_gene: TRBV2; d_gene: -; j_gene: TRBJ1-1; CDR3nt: TGTGCCAGCAGTGAACGGGACCTACCATCGAACACTGAAGCTTTCTTT; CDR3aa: CASSERDLPSNTEAFF
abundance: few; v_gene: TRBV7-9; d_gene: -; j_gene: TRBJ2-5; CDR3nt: TGTGCCAGCAGCTTAGCCCCCAGGGGAGAGACCCAGTACTTC; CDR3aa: CASSLAPRGETQYF
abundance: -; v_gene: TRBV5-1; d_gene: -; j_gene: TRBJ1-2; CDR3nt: TGCGCCAGCAGCTCACCGACAGGAGACTATGGCTACACCTTC; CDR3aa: CASSSPTGDYGYTF
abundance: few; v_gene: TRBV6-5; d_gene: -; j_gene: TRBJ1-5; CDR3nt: TGTGCCAGCAGTTACTCTGGGGGATTTAGCAATCAGCCCCAGCATTTT; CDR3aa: CASSYSGGFSNQPQHF
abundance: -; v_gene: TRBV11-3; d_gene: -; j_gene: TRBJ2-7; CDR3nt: TGTGCCAGCAGCGAGGGGGCGGGAGTGGTGGACGAGCAGTACTTC; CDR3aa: CASSEGAGVVDEQYF
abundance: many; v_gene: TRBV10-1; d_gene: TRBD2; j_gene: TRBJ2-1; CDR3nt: TGCGCCAGCAGCGATAACCTAGCGGGGGCATACAATGAGCAGTTCTTC; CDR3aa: CASSDNLAGAYNEQFF
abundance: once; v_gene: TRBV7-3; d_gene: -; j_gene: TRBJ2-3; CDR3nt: TGTGCCAGCAGCTCTGCGCGACTAGACACAGATACGCAGTATTTT; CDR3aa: CASSSARLDTDTQYF
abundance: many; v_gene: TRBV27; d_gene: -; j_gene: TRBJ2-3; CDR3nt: TGTGCCAGCCGACCAGCGGCATCTAGCACAGATACGCAGTATTTT; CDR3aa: CASRPAASSTDTQYF
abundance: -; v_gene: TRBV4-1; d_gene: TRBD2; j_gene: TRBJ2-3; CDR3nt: TGTGCCAGCAGCCAAGATCTGACAGCGGGAGAGGGGGGTAGCACAGATACGCAGTATTTT; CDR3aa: CASSQDLTAGEGGSTDTQYF
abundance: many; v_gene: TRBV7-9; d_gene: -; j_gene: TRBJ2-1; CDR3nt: TGTGCCAGCAGCCAAACTCAGGGGATTGAGCAGTTCTTC; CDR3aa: CASSQTQGIEQFF
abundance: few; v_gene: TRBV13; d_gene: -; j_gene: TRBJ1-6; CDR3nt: TGTGCCAGCAGCCCACGTCGGAATTCACCCCTCCACTTT; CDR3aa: CASSPRRNSPLHF
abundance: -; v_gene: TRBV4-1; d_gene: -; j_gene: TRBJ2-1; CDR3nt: TGCGCCAGCAGCCACCCCGGCCATGAGCAGTTCTTC; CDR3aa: CASSHPGHEQFF
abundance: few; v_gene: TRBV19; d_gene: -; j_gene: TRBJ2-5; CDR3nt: TGTGCCAGTAGTATAGATGGGAAAGAGACCCAGTACTTC; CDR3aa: CASSIDGKETQYF
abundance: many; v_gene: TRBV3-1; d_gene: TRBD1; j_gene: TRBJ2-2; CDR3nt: TGTGCCAGCAGCCGACGGGACAGAGAAACCGGGGAGCTGTTTTTT; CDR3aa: CASSRRDRETGELFF
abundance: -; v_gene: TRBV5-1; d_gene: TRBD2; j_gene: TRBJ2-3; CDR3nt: TGCGCCAGCAGCTGGGGACTAGCGGTGCAAAACACAGATACGCAGTATTTT; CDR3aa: CASSWGLAVQNTDTQYF
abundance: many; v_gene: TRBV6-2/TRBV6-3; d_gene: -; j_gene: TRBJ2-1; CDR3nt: TGTGCCAGCAGTTCCGTAACGGGGTATCCCTACAATGAGCAGTTCTTC; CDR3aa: CASSSVTGYPYNEQFF
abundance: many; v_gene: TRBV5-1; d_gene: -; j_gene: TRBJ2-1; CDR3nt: TGCGCCAGCAGCGCCAGGCTACAGGGATACAATGAGCAGTTCTTC; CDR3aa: CASSARLQGYNEQFF
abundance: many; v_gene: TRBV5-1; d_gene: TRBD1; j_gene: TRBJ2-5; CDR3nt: TGCGCCAGCAGCAAGACAGGGGCCGGAGAGACCCAGTACTTC; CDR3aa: CASSKTGAGETQYF
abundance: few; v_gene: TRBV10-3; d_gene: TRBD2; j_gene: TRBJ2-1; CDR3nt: TGTGCCATCAGTACCTACAGCGGGAGTTACCACAATGAGCAGTTCTTC; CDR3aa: CAISTYSGSYHNEQFF
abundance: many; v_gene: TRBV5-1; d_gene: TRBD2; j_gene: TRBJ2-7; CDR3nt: TGCGCCAGCAGCGACGGACTAGCGGGCTCCTCCGAGCAGTACTTC; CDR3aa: CASSDGLAGSSEQYF
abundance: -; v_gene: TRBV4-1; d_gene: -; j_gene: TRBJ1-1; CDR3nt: TGCGCCAGCAGCCAAGACCCGGGATGGGGGGTGGGGGCGAGAAAAAAGAACACTGAAGCTTTCTTT; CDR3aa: CASSQDPGWGVGARKKNTEAFF
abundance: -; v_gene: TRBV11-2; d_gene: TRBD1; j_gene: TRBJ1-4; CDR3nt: TGTGCCAGCAGCCTAAACAGGGGAAATGAAAAACTGTTTTTT; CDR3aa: CASSLNRGNEKLFF
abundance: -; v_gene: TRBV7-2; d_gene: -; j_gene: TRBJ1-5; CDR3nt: TGTGCCAGCAGCCTCGGTGTTCAGTCCAATCAGCCCCAGCATTTT; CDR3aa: CASSLGVQSNQPQHF
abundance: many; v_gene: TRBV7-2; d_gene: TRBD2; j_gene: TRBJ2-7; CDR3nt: TGTGCCAGCAGCCGAAGTACCGGGACTAGCGTACCGAGCAGCTACGAGCAGTACTTC; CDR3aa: CASSRSTGTSVPSSYEQYF
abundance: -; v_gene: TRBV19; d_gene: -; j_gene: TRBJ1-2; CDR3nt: TGTGCCAGTTCCTCCGGCCAGACAGTTAACTATGGCTACACCTTC; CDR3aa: CASSSGQTVNYGYTF
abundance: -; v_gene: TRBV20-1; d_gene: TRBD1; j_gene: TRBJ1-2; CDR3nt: TGCAGTGCTAACCAACAGGGGTCAATTAACTATGGCTACACCTTC; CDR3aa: CSANQQGSINYGYTF
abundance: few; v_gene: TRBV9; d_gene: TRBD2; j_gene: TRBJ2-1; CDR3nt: TGTGCCAGCAGAAGACTAGCGACCTCCTACAATGAGCAGTTCTTC; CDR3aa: CASRRLATSYNEQFF